The 14 T cell receptor beta chains below come from one sample, sequenced in a study of blood T cell repertoires in COVID-19. Profiled with immunoSEQ multiplex PCR; TCRdb holds only in-frame clones, not every one. The data hold almost 55,000 clones, with 90% observed a single time. The sequenced sample consisted of peripheral blood. The receptors stem from a woman in her 40s with active COVID-19.

The chain employs TRBV7-8 and TRBJ1-2; 8 bases are shared with TRBD1. V was clipped by 2 bases and J by 1 base; unmatched bases: 15. This CDR3 comprises 19 residues. Germline CDR1 is SGHVS and CDR2 is FQNEAQ. In DNA form, the CDR3 reads TGTGCCAGCAGCTTATCCCCTGGACAGGGACTAATTATTAACTATGGCTACACCTTC. As protein: CASSLSPGQGLIINYGYTF.

This chain connects TRBV29-1 to TRBJ1-2; 8 positions match TRBD1. The V gene's germline CDR1 is SQVTM and CDR2 ANQGSEA. The CDR3 extends over 12 amino acids. Trimming at V came to 6 bases and at J to 2 bases, leaving 2 bases not matched to a gene. The CDR3 sequence is CSVGTGNYGYTF. DNA for the CDR3: TGCAGCGTCGGGACAGGAAACTATGGCTACACCTTC.

The chain recombines TRBV14 with TRBJ2-3; TRBD2 agrees at 10 bases. The CDR3 has 16 amino acids. CDR1 is SGHDN and CDR2 is FVKESK in the germline V gene. Trimming took 1 base from V and 4 from J; bases not matched to a gene: 5. The CDR3 nucleotides read TGTGCCAGCAGCCAAGGGTTTAGCGGGGGGCCAGATACGCAGTATTTT. Translating gives CASSQGFSGGPDTQYF.

This rearrangement joins TRBV5-1 to TRBJ1-5; maybe TRBD1 (5 bases). CDR3 length equals 15 residues. Germline V gene lookup returns CDR1 SGHRS and CDR2 YFSETQ. V was pared by 0 bases and J by 3 bases, with 10 bases between. The CDR3 bases are TGCGCCAGCAGCTTGGGCAGGGATGTCAATCAGCCCCAGCATTTT. Its translation: CASSLGRDVNQPQHF.

The V gene is TRBV5-1, the J gene TRBJ2-1, with D perhaps TRBD1 (5 bases). In germline, CDR1 is SGHRS, CDR2 YFSETQ. This CDR3 is 14 amino acids long. The ends were cut back, 4 bases at V and 8 bases at J, with 16 bases in the middle. The chain's CDR3 is CASSVRRTGYEQFF. The DNA for the CDR3 is TGCGCCAGCAGCGTGAGAAGAACAGGTTATGAGCAGTTCTTC.

This chain uses TRBV9 with TRBJ2-5; D is perhaps TRBD1 (5 bases). The CDR3 extends over 15 amino acids. From germline, CDR1 is SGDLS and CDR2 YYNGEE. The ends were cut back, 0 bases at V and 4 bases at J, with 13 bases in the middle. The CDR3 is CASSVASGMGETQYF. The DNA for the CDR3 is TGTGCCAGCAGCGTAGCGTCAGGGATGGGAGAGACCCAGTACTTC.

The chain combines TRBV7-9 with TRBJ1-1, with 7 nucleotides matching TRBD1. Germline V gene lookup returns CDR1 SEHNR and CDR2 FQNEAQ (reference sequence). The length of the CDR3 is 13 residues. V dropped 4 bases and J dropped 5; count of bases not matched to a gene: 4. In nucleotides, the CDR3 is TGTGCCAGCAGCTCACAGGGGAGTACTGAAGCTTTCTTT. Its translation: CASSSQGSTEAFF.

This clone was counted once. The rearrangement links TRBV19 to TRBJ2-3, with TRBD1 as a possible D gene (6 bases). This CDR3 is 17 amino acids long. Trimming left V 2 bases short and J 6 bases short, with 21 bases between. Germline-derived CDR1 and CDR2 are LNHDA and SQIVND (reference sequence). CDR3 protein: CASSISGTHLLGDTQYF. The CDR3, as DNA: TGTGCCAGTAGTATATCCGGGACACACCTCCTGGGCGATACGCAGTATTTT.

The chain uses TRBV28 and TRBJ1-2; 11 bases agree with TRBD1. The germline V gene encodes CDR1 MDHEN and CDR2 SYDVKM. The CDR3 extends over 19 amino acids. J gave up 4 bases and V 4 bases, and 17 bases lay outside the gene matches. The CDR3 reads CASSSSAGTGGYAVYGYTF. The CDR3 nucleotides are TGTGCCAGCAGTTCGTCGGCCGGGACAGGGGGGTACGCGGTCTATGGCTACACCTTC.

In this sample, this clone turned up once. The V gene is TRBV11-2, the J gene TRBJ2-2; D might be TRBD2 (6 bases). CDR3 size: 15 residues. Trimming stripped 1 base from V and 5 bases from J, with 11 bases between. CDR1 is SGHAT and CDR2 is FQNNGV in the germline V gene. In nucleotides, the CDR3 is TGTGCCAGCAGCTTAGTGGCGGGGCATACCGGGGAGCTGTTTTTT. As protein: CASSLVAGHTGELFF.

The gene calls are TRBV7-9 and TRBJ2-7, with D perhaps TRBD1 (5 bases). The CDR3 is 11 residues long. Trimming removed 8 bases at V and 3 bases at J, with 8 bases between. Germline lookup yields CDR1 SEHNR and CDR2 FQNEAQ (reference sequence). Here the CDR3 reads CASSRGYEQYF. The CDR3 DNA follows: TGTGCCAGCTCAAGGGGCTACGAGCAGTACTTC. Complete variable domain (other parts from reference TRBV7-9 and TRBJ2-7): DTGVSQNPRHKITKRGQNVTFRCDPISEHNRLYWYRQTLGQGPEFLTYFQNEAQLEKSRLLSDRFSAERPKGSFSTLEIQRTEQGDSAMYLCASSRGYEQYFGPGTRLTVT.

This chain uses TRBV9 with TRBJ2-1; TRBD1 agrees at 11 bases. The CDR3 extends over 15 amino acids. V lost 1 base and J lost 8; bases outside the gene matches: 5. In germline, CDR1 is SGDLS, CDR2 YYNGEE. The CDR3 coding sequence is TGTGCCAGCAGCGTATTAGGACAGGGGGCCTATGAGCAGTTCTTC. Translating it yields CASSVLGQGAYEQFF.

The chain uses TRBV7-2 and TRBJ2-3, with TRBD2 matching over 8 bases. Trimming removed 5 bases from V and 2 bases from J; junction bases left unmatched: 9. Germline V CDR1 and CDR2: SGHTA, FQGNSA. The CDR3 consists of 16 residues. CDR3 region: CASSEDLAGFTDTQYF. The CDR3 DNA is TGTGCCAGCAGCGAGGACCTAGCGGGCTTCACAGATACGCAGTATTTT.

The rearrangement uses TRBV11-2 and TRBJ2-1, with 7 bases identical to TRBD2. Trimming took 3 bases from V and 5 from J; bases not matched to a gene: 10. Germline V gene data show CDR1 as SGHAT and CDR2 as FQNNGV. The CDR3 totals 16 residues. The DNA of the CDR3 is TGTGCCAGCAGCTTTCGGGGTAGCGGGTTAGACAATGAGCAGTTCTTC. Translated: CASSFRGSGLDNEQFF.